The present T cell receptor (beta chain) was sequenced within a study of long-term antiretroviral therapy in people with HIV. Study-level points and caveats: Versus controls, repertoires in people with HIV had narrower CDR3 length ranges.

The length of the CDR3 is 14 residues. Germline V gene lookup returns CDR1 LNHNV and CDR2 YYDKDF (reference sequence). The J segment lost 2 bases and the V segment lost 5 bases, leaving 6 bases of the junction unmatched. Points on this clone: Its antigen is still unknown.

This was the immunoSEQ v3.0 assay at survey level. TCRdb keeps only in-frame clones here, not all; method: immunoSEQ multiplex PCR. The sample holds 20,000 to 25,000 clones, 76% seen once. Here the sequenced sample was unsorted PBMCs, taken about 1.8 years before starting antiretroviral therapy. The clonotype comes from a middle-aged woman with HIV. The chain carries TRBV15 and TRBJ2-7; 7 bases match TRBD1. The CDR3 DNA reads TGTGCCACCAGCTTTGCGACAGGGCCCTACGAGCAGTACTTC. The encoded protein is CATSFATGPYEQYF.